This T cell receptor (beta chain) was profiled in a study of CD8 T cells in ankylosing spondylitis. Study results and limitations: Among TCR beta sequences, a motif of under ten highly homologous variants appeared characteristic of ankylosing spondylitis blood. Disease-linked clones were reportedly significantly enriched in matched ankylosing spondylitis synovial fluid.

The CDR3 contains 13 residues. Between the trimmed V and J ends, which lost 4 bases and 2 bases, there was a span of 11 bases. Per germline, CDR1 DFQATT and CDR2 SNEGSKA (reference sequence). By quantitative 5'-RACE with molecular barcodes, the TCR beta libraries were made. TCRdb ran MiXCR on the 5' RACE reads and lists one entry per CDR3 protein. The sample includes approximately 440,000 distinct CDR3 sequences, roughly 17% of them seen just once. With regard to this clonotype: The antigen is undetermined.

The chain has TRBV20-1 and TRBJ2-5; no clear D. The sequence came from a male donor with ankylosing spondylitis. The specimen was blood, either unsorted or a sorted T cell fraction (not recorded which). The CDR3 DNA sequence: TGCAGTGCTATTTTAGGTTTGCAAGAGACCCAGTACTTC. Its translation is CSAILGLQETQYF.